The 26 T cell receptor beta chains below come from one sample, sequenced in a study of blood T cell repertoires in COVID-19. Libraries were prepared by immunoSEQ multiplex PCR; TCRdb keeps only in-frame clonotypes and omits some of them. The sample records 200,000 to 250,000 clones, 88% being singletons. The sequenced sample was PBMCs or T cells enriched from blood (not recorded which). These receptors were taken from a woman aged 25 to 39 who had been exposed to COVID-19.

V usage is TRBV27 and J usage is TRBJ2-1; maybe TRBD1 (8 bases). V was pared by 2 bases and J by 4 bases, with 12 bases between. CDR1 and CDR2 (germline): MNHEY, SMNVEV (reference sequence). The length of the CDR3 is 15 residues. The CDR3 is CASSLGQGGYNEQFF. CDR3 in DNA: TGTGCCAGCAGTTTAGGACAGGGAGGGTACAATGAGCAGTTCTTC.

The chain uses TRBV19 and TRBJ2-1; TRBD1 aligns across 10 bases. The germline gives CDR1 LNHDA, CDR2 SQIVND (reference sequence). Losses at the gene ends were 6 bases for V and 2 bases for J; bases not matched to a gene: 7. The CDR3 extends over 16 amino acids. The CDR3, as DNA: TGTGCCAGTAGCCGGCCCGGACAGGGGGCCTACAATGAGCAGTTCTTC. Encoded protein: CASSRPGQGAYNEQFF.

CDR3 coding DNA: TGTGCCAGTAGTCGGGGAGTACGTGCTACGCAGTATTTT. It codes for CASSRGVRATQYF. The rearrangement joins TRBV19 to TRBJ2-3; D possibly corresponds to TRBD2 (5 bases). The V gene's germline CDR1 is LNHDA and CDR2 SQIVND (reference sequence). V was shortened by 5 bases and J by 8 bases, with 14 bases between the two germline ends. The CDR3 has 13 amino acids.

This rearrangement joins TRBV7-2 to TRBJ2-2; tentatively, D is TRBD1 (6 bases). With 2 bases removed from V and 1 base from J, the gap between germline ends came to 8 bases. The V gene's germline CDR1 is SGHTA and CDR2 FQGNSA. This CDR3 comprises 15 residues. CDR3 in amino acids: CASSLTGQNTGELFF. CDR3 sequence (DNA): TGTGCCAGCAGCTTAACGGGACAGAACACCGGGGAGCTGTTTTTT. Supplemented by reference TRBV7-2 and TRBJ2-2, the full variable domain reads GAGVSQSPSNKVTEKGKDVELRCDPISGHTALYWYRQSLGQGLEFLIYFQGNSAPDKSGLPSDRFSAERTGGSVSTLTIQRTQQEDSAVYLCASSLTGQNTGELFFGEGSRLTVL.

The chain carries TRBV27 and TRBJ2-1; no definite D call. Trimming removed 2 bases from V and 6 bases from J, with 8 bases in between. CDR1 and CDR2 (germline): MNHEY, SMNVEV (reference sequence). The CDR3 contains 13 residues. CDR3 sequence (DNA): TGTGCCAGCAGTTTACGGCGGATCAATGAGCAGTTCTTC. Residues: CASSLRRINEQFF.

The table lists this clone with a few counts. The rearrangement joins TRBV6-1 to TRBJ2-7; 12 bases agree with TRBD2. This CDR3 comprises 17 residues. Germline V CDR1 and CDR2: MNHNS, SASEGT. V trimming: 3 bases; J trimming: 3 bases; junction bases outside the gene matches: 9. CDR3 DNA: TGTGCCAGCAGTGAGCGACTAGCGGGAGCGAGTGGCTACGAGCAGTACTTC. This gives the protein CASSERLAGASGYEQYF.

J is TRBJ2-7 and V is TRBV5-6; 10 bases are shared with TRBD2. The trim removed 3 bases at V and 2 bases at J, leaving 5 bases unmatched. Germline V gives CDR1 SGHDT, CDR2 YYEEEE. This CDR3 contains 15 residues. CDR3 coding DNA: TGTGCCAGCAGCTCCCTAGCGGGAGCCCCCTACGAGCAGTACTTC. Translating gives CASSSLAGAPYEQYF.

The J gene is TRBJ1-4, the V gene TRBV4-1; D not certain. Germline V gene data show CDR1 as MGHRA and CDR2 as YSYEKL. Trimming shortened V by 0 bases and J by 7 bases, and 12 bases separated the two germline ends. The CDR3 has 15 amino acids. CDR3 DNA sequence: TGCGCCAGCAGCCAAGATCCGGGATCCGGTGAAAAACTGTTTTTT. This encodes CASSQDPGSGEKLFF.

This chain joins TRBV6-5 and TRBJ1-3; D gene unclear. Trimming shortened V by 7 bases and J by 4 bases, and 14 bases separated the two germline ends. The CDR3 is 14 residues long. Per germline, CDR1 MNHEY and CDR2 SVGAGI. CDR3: CASTISFGGNTIYF. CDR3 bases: TGTGCCAGCACCATATCCTTTGGCGGAAACACCATATATTTT.

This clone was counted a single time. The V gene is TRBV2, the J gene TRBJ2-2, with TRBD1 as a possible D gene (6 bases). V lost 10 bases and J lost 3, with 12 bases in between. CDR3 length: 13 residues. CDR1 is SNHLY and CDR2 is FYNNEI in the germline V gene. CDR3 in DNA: TGTGCCACCACGGACAGTTACACCGGGGAGCTGTTTTTT. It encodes CATTDSYTGELFF.

DNA of the CDR3: TGTGCCAGCAGCTTAGTTGCGGGAGGCACCGGGGAGCTGTTTTTT. It is translated as CASSLVAGGTGELFF. The chain employs TRBV7-3 and TRBJ2-2; 8 bases are a match to TRBD2. The CDR3 runs to 15 residues. Germline-derived CDR1 and CDR2 are SGHTA and FQGTGA. V shed 2 bases and J 4 bases; nucleotides not matched to a gene: 3. The full variable domain, rest sourced from reference TRBV7-3 and TRBJ2-2, is GAGVSQTPSNKVTEKGKYVELRCDPISGHTALYWYRQSLGQGPEFLIYFQGTGAADDSGLPNDRFFAVRPEGSVSTLKIQRTERGDSAVYLCASSLVAGGTGELFFGEGSRLTVL.

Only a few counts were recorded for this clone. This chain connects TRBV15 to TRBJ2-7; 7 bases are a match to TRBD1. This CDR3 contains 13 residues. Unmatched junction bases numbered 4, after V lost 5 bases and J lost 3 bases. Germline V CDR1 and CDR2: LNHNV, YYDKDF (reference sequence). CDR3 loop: CATSPNRGYEQYF. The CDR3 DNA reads TGTGCCACCAGCCCCAACAGGGGCTACGAGCAGTACTTC. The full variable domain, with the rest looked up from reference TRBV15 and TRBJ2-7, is DAMVIQNPRYQVTQFGKPVTLSCSQTLNHNVMYWYQQKSSQAPKLLFHYYDKDFNNEADTPDNFQSRRPNTSFCFLDIRSPGLGDTAMYLCATSPNRGYEQYFGPGTRLTVT.

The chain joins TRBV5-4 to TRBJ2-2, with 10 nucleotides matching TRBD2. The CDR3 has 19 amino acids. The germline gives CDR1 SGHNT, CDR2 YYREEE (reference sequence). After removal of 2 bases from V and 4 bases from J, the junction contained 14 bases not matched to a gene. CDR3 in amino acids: CASSFGRASGSVTTGELFF. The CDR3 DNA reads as TGTGCCAGCAGCTTCGGTAGGGCTAGCGGGAGTGTGACCACCGGGGAGCTGTTTTTT.

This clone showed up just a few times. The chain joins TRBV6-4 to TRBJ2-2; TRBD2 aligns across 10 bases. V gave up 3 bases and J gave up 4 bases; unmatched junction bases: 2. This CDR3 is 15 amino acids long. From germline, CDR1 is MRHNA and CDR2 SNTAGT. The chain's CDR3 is CASSEVAGGTGELFF. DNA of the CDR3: TGTGCCAGCAGTGAGGTAGCGGGAGGCACCGGGGAGCTGTTTTTT.

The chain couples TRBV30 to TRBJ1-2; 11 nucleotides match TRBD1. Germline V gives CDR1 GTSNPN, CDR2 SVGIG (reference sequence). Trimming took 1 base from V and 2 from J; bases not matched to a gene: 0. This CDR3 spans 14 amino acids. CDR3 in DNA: TGTGCCTGGAGTGGGGACAGGGGGAACTATGGCTACACCTTC. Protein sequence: CAWSGDRGNYGYTF.

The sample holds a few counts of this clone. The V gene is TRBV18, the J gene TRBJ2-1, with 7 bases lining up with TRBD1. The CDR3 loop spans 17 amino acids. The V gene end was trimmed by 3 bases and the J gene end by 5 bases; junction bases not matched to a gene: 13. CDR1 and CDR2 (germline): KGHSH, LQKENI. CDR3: CASSPSFPGQINNEQFF. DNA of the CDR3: TGTGCCAGCTCACCGTCTTTTCCGGGACAGATTAACAATGAGCAGTTCTTC.

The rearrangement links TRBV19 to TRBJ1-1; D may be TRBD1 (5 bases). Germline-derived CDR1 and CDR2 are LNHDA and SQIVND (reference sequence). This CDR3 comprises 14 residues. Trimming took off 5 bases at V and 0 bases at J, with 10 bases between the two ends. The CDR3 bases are TGTGCCAGTAGTGTCGACAGACTGAACACTGAAGCTTTCTTT. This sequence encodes CASSVDRLNTEAFF.

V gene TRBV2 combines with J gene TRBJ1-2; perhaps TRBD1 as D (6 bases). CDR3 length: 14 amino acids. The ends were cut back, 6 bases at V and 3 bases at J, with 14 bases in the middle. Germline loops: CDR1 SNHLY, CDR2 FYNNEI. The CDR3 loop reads CASSRQEKDYGYTF. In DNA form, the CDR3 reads TGTGCCAGCAGCCGACAGGAGAAAGACTATGGCTACACCTTC.

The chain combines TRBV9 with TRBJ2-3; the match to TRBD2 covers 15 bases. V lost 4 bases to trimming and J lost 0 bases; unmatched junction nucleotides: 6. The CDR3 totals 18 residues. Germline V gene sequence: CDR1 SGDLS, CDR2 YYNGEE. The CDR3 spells CASSHGTSGRTSTDTQYF. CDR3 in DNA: TGTGCCAGCAGCCATGGGACTAGCGGGAGGACCAGCACAGATACGCAGTATTTT.

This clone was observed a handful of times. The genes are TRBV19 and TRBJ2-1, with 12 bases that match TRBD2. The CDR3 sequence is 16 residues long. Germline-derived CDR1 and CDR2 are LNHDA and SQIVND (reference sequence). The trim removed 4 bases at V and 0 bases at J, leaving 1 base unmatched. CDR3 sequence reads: CASSTGLAGSYNEQFF. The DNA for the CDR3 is TGTGCCAGTAGTACGGGACTAGCGGGCTCCTACAATGAGCAGTTCTTC.

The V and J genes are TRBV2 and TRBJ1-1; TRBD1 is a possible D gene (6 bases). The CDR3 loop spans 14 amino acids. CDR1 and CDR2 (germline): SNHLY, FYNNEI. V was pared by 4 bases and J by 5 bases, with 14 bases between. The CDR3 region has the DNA TGTGCCAGCAGTGTTCGGGGGGCGCGAACTGAAGCTTTCTTT. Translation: CASSVRGARTEAFF.

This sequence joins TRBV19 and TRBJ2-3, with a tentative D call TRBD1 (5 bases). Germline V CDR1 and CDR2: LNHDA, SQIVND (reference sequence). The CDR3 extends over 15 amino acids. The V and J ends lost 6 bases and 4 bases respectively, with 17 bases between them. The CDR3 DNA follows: TGTGCCAGTAGCCCACTTCAGGGATCCCCAGATACGCAGTATTTT. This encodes CASSPLQGSPDTQYF.

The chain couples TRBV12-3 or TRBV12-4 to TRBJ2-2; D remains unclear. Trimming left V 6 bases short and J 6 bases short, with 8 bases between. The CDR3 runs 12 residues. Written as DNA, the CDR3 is TGTGCCAGCAGCCCCGTCGCCGGGGAGCTGTTTTTT. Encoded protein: CASSPVAGELFF.

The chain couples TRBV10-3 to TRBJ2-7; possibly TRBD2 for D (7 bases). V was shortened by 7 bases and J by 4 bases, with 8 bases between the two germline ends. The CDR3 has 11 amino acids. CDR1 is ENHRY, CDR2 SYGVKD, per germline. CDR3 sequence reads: CAIKGGYEQYF. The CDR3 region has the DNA TGTGCCATCAAGGGGGGGTACGAGCAGTACTTC.

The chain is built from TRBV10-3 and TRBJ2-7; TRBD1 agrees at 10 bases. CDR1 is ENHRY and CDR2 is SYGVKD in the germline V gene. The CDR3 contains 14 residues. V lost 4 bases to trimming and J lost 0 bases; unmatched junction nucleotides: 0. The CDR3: CAISGDRGSYEQYF. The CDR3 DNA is TGTGCCATCAGTGGGGACAGGGGCTCCTACGAGCAGTACTTC.

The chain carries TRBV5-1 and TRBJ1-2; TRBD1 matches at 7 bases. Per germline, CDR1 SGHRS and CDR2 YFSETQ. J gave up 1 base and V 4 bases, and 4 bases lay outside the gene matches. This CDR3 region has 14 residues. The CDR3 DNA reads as TGCGCCAGCAGCAGGGACAGCTATAACTATGGCTACACCTTC. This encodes CASSRDSYNYGYTF.